The T cell receptor (beta chain) described here comes from a study of cytomegalovirus exposure and HLA in healthy donors. From germline, CDR1 is KGHSH and CDR2 LQKENI. The CDR3 totals 16 residues. The V gene lost 0 bases and the J gene lost 2 bases, with 13 bases spanning the gap. PCR employed 60 Vbeta and 13 Jbeta primers. The method was immunoSEQ multiplex PCR; TCRdb's version includes in-frame clones alone and lacks a portion of them. The table includes approximately 160,000 clones, approximately 82% detected once. Study findings and constraints: Testing in vitro showed three CMV-associated chains specific for CMV antigens. A later analysis linked a missense variant in DCLRE1C to the trimming of TCR beta V and J genes. Later work showed greater clonal expansion in HLA-associated TCR beta chains than in equally common others.

Remarks on this clone: Its antigen is unidentified.

The rearrangement links TRBV18 to TRBJ2-5; the D gene is possibly TRBD1 (6 bases). The sample was PBMCs. The receptor was isolated from a male donor in good health and CMV-seronegative. For the CDR3, the DNA is TGTGCCAGCTCACCACCTGGCACGACAGGACAAGAGACCCAGTACTTC. This encodes CASSPPGTTGQETQYF.